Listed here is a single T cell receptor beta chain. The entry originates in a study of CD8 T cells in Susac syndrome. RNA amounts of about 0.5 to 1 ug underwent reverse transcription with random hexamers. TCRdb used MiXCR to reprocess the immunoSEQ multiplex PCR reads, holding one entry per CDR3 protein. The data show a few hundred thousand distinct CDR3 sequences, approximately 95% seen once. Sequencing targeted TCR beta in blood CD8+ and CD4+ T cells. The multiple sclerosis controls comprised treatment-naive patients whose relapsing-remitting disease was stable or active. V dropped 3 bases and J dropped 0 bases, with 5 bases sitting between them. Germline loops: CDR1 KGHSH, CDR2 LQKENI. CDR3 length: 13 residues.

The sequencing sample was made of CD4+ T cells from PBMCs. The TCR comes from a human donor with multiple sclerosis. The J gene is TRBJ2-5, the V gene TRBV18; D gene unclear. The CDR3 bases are TGTGCCAGCTCACCGATCAACCAAGAGACCCAGTACTTC. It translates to CASSPINQETQYF.